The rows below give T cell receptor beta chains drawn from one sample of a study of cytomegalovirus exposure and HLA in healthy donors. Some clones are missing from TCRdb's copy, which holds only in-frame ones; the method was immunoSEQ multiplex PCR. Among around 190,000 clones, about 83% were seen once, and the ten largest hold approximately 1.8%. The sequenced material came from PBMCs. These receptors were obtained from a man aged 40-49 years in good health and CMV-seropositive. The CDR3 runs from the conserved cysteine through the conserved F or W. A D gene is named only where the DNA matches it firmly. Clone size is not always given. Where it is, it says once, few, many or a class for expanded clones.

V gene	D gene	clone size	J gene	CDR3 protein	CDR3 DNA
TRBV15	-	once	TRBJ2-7	CATSRATSYEQYF	TGTGCCACCAGCAGAGCAACTTCCTACGAGCAGTACTTC
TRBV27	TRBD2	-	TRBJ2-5	CASSLRTSRETQYF	TGTGCCAGCAGTTTACGGACTAGCAGAGAGACCCAGTACTTC
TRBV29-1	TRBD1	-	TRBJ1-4	CSVEGRDRGNEKLFF	TGCAGCGTTGAAGGACGGGACAGGGGAAATGAAAAACTGTTTTTT
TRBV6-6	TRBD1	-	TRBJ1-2	CASRGQGVNYGYTF	TGTGCCAGCCGGGGGCAGGGGGTAAACTATGGCTACACCTTC
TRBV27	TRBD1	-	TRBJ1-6	CASRSQGAGNSPLHF	TGTGCCAGCAGGTCCCAGGGGGCGGGGAATTCACCCCTCCACTTT
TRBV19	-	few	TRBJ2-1	CASRTRVNEQFF	TGTGCCAGTAGGACGAGGGTAAATGAGCAGTTCTTC
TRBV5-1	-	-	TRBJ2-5	CASSLVGGQPQKATQYF	TGCGCCAGCAGCTTGGTTGGAGGGCAGCCGCAGAAGGCGACCCAGTACTTC
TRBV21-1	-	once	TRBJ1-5	CARVTGTGNSNQPQHF	TGTGCCAGGGTAACGGGGACAGGCAATAGCAATCAGCCCCAGCATTTT
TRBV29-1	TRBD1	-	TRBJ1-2	CSVDKSGTAYGYTF	TGCAGCGTAGATAAATCCGGGACAGCATATGGCTACACCTTC
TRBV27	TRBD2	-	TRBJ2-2	CASSPGLADTGELFF	TGTGCCAGCAGTCCCGGACTAGCAGACACCGGGGAGCTGTTTTTT
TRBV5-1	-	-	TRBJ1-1	CASSLSRVLNTEAFF	TGCGCCAGCAGCTTGTCACGGGTCCTGAACACTGAAGCTTTCTTT